The clone carrying this T cell receptor beta chain was detected only a few times. Time point in this sample: persistent/refractory GD, antithyroid drugs over 5 years with positive TRAb. Isolated PBMC RNA provided the starting material for the TCR library. Trimming pared 4 bases from V and 3 bases from J, leaving 13 bases between. Germline V gene lookup returns CDR1 LNHDA and CDR2 SQIVND (reference sequence). This CDR3 has 14 residues. The entry originates in a study of regulatory T cells in long-lasting Graves disease. Study-level information: Treatment with antithyroid drugs for over 5 years, together with positive TSH receptor antibodies, meant persistent Graves' disease.

Library construction for TCR beta used iRepertoire HTBI primers and Arm-PCR of CDR3 regions. TCRdb reanalysed the multiplex PCR reads using MiXCR and keeps one entry per CDR3 protein. Of under 450,000 distinct CDR3 sequences listed, approximately 25% are singletons. The receptor comes from a middle-aged woman with Graves disease. The material was peripheral blood mononuclear cells (PBMCs), obtained when the disease was refractory, from a patient treated with antithyroid drugs. The gene calls are TRBV19 and TRBJ2-7; D ambiguous. The CDR3 DNA follows: TGTGCCAGTAGTAGCAGCCTATACCTCTACGAGCAGTACTTC. Its protein is CASSSSLYLYEQYF.